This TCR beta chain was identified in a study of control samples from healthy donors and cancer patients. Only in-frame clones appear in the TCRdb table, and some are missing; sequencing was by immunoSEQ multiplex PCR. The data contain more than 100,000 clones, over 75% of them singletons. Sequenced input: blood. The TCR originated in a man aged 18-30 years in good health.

CDR3 DNA: TGCGCCAGCAGTGGAGCGGGACAGGGTTTCAATGAGCAGTTCTTC. Its translation is CASSGAGQGFNEQFF. The V gene is TRBV10-1, the J gene TRBJ2-1, with 9 bases that match TRBD1. The CDR3 has 15 residues. J gave up 6 bases and V 4 bases, and 7 bases lay outside the gene matches. Germline lookup yields CDR1 WNHNN and CDR2 SYGVQD (reference sequence).